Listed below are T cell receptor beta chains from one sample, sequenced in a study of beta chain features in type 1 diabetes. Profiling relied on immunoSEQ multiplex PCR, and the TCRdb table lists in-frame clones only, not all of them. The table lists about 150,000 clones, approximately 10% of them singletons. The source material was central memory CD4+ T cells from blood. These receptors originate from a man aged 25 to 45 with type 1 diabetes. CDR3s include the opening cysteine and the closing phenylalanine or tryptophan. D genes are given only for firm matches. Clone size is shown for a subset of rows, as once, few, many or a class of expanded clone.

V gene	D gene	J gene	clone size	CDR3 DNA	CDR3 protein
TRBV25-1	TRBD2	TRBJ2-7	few	TGTGCCAGCAGTGACGGGACTAGCGGCTCCTACGAGCAGTACTTC	CASSDGTSGSYEQYF
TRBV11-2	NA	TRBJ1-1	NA	TGTGCCAGCAGCCGGGCGGGAGACAGGTCCCTGAACACTGAAGCTTTCTTT	CASSRAGDRSLNTEAFF
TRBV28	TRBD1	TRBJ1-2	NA	TGTGCCAGCGGCTCGGACAGGACCTATGGCTACACCTTC	CASGSDRTYGYTF
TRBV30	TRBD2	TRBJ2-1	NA	TGTGCCTGGGATTTAGCGGGAGGGCCGAGTTACAATGAGCAGTTCTTC	CAWDLAGGPSYNEQFF
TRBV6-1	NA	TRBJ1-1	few	TGTGCCAGCAGGGAGGGACCGCTGAACACTGAAGCTTTCTTT	CASREGPLNTEAFF
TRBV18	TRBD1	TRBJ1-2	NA	TGTGCCAGCTCACCTTTGGACAGGGGATCGGGAGGCTACACCTTC	CASSPLDRGSGGYTF
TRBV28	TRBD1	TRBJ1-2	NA	TGTGCCAGCACTTCGGGACAGCAGTATGGCTACACCTTC	CASTSGQQYGYTF
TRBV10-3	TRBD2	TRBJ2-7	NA	TGTGCCATCAGTGAGGGGACTAGCGGGAGGAGCTCCTACGAGCAGTACTTC	CAISEGTSGRSSYEQYF
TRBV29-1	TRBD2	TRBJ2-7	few	TGCAGCGTTGATGCTGGGGGGGGTCAGTACGAGCAGTACTTC	CSVDAGGGQYEQYF
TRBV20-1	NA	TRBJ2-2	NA	TGCAGTGCTTACGGCACCGGGGAGCTGTTTTTT	CSAYGTGELFF
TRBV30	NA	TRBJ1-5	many	TGTGCCTGGAGTAGACAGATGGGCAATCAGCCCCAGCATTTT	CAWSRQMGNQPQHF
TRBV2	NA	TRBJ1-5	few	TGTGCCAGCAGTGACGGACTCAATCAGCCCCAGCATTTT	CASSDGLNQPQHF
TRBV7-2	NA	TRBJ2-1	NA	TGTGCCAGCAGCCCTCACCAACAGGGTGGGAATGAGCAGTTCTTC	CASSPHQQGGNEQFF
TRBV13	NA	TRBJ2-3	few	TGTGCCAGCAGCGACCGCTGGGCCGATACGCAGTATTTT	CASSDRWADTQYF
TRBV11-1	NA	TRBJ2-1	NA	TGTGCCAGCAGCCGGTCTTGGTATGAGCAGTTCTTC	CASSRSWYEQFF
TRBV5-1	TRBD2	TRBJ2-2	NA	TGCGCCAGCAGCCCGGGACTAGCGGGAGGGAGTGACGGGGAGCTGTTTTTT	CASSPGLAGGSDGELFF
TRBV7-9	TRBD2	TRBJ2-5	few	TGTGCCAGCAGCTTACTAGCGGGTCAAGAGACCCAGTACTTC	CASSLLAGQETQYF
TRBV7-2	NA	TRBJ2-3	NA	TGTGCCAGCAGCGTTGGGACTTTTGGAGATACGCAGTATTTT	CASSVGTFGDTQYF
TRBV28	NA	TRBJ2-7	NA	TGTGCCAGCAGTGGGGCAGCCACTACCTACGAGCAGTACTTC	CASSGAATTYEQYF
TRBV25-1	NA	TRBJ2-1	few	TGTGCCAGCAGTGAATCTTACTTCAATGAGCAGTTCTTC	CASSESYFNEQFF
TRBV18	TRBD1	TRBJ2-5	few	TGTGCCAGCTCACCTCCGGGACAGCAAGAGACCCAGTACTTC	CASSPPGQQETQYF
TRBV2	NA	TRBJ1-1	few	TGTGCCAGCCAGCCCGGACTGCTCTTCGCTTTCTTT	CASQPGLLFAFF